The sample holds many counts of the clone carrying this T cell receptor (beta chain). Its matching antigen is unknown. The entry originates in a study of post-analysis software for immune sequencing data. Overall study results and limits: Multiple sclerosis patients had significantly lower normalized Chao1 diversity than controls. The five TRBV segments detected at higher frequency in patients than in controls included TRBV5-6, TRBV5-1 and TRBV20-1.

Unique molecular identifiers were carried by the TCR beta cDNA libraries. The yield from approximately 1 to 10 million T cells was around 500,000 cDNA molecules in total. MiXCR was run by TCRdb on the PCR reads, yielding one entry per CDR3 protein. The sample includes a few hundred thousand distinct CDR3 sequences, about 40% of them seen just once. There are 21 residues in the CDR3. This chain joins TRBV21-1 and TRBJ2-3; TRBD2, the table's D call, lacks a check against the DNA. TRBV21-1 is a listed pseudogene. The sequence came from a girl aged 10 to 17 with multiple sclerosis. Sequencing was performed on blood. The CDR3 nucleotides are TGTGCCAGCAGCAAAGAAGTACGCGGGCGTGCTAGCGGCCGTTTCACAGATACGCAGTATTTT. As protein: CASSKEVRGRASGRFTDTQYF.